This entry lists 4 T cell receptor beta chains sequenced from one sample in a study of PD-L1 blockade in urothelial cancer. Data came from immunoSEQ multiplex PCR; TCRdb stores just in-frame clones and leaves some out. The sample records about 43,000 clones, 85% to 90% being singletons. Sequencing was performed on PBMCs, taken around atezolizumab (anti-PD-L1) treatment. These receptor sequences come from a woman aged 55-70 years with urothelial cancer.

The rearrangement links TRBV27 to TRBJ1-5; possibly TRBD1 for D (6 bases). The CDR3 extends over 16 amino acids. V shed 6 bases and J shed 6 bases, with 21 bases lying between them. CDR1 is MNHEY, CDR2 SMNVEV, per germline (reference sequence). The CDR3 DNA reads as TGTGCCAGCAGCCCAGAGGGGGGGGTAGGCGGTCAGCCCCAGCATTTT. As protein: CASSPEGGVGGQPQHF.

The chain carries TRBV9 and TRBJ1-1, with 11 bases identical to TRBD1. Germline V gene sequence: CDR1 SGDLS, CDR2 YYNGEE. The ends lost 0 bases at V and 5 bases at J; junction bases unmatched: 9. The CDR3 has 17 residues. The CDR3, as DNA: TGTGCCAGCAGCGTAGACGGGGGGACAGGGGGAAGGACTGAAGCTTTCTTT. It specifies CASSVDGGTGGRTEAFF.

The chain recombines TRBV2 with TRBJ1-2, with D tentatively TRBD1 (5 bases). V dropped 4 bases and J dropped 7 bases, with 19 bases sitting between them. The CDR3 runs to 15 residues. Germline values: CDR1 SNHLY, CDR2 FYNNEI. The DNA of the CDR3 is TGTGCCAGCAGTGTAGGCAGGGCAGCATTTTCTGGCTACACCTTC. Translated: CASSVGRAAFSGYTF. The whole variable domain, filled in from reference TRBV2 and TRBJ1-2, reads EPEVTQTPSHQVTQMGQEVILRCVPISNHLYFYWYRQILGQKVEFLVSFYNNEISEKSEIFDDQFSVERPDGSNFTLKIRSTKLEDSAMYFCASSVGRAAFSGYTFGSGTRLTVV.

This chain uses TRBV19 with TRBJ1-2; TRBD1 matches at 9 bases. The germline V gene has CDR1 LNHDA and CDR2 SQIVND (reference sequence). The CDR3 is 15 residues long. The trim removed 5 bases at V and 0 bases at J, leaving 4 bases unmatched. The chain's CDR3 is CASSSDRGPNYGYTF. CDR3 DNA: TGTGCCAGTAGTTCGGACAGGGGCCCTAACTATGGCTACACCTTC.